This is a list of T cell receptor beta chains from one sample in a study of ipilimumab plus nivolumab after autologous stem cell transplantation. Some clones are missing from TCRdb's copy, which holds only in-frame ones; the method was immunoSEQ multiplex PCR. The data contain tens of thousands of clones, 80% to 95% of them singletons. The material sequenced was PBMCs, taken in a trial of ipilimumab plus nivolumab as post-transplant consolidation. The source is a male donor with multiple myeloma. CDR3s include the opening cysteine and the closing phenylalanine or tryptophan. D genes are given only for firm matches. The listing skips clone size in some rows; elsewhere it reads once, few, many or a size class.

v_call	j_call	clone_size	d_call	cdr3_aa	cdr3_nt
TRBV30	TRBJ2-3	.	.	CAWSVTLLQRRGFTDTQYF	TGTGCCTGGAGTGTAACCCTCTTACAGAGACGCGGCTTCACAGATACGCAGTATTTT
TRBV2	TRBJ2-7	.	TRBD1	CASSRQGSSYEQYF	TGTGCCAGCAGCCGACAGGGATCCTCCTACGAGCAGTACTTC
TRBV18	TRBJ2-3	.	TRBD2	CASSPGPGTSKDTQYF	TGTGCCAGCTCACCCGGCCCCGGGACTAGCAAAGATACGCAGTATTTT
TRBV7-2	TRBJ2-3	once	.	CASSSRASDTQYF	TGTGCCAGCAGCTCCAGGGCTTCAGATACGCAGTATTTT
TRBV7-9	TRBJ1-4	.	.	CASTGALVGEKLFF	TGTGCCAGCACCGGCGCCCTGGTCGGTGAAAAACTGTTTTTT
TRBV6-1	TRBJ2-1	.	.	CASSSRLLYNEQFF	TGTGCCAGCAGTTCGCGACTCCTTTACAATGAGCAGTTCTTC
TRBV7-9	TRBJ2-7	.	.	CASSLDGVQGVEQYF	TGTGCCAGCAGCTTAGACGGGGTCCAGGGAGTCGAGCAGTACTTC
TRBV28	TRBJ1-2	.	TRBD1	CASSFSGGGYTF	TGTGCCAGCAGTTTCTCAGGGGGCGGCTACACCTTC
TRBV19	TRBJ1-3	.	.	CASSDRGPASGNTIYF	TGTGCCAGTAGTGACCGAGGACCTGCCTCTGGAAACACCATATATTTT
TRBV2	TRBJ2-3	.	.	CASLRLRGAIDTQYF	TGTGCCAGCTTACGGCTGAGGGGCGCGATAGATACGCAGTATTTT
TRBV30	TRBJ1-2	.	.	CAWTMGTNYGYTF	TGTGCCTGGACAATGGGGACCAACTATGGCTACACCTTC
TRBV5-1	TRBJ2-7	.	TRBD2	CASSLRTSGSTGEQYF	TGCGCCAGCAGCTTGAGGACTAGCGGGAGCACAGGAGAGCAGTACTTC
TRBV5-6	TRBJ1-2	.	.	CASSPTGTPLYGYTF	TGTGCCAGCAGCCCGACCGGTACTCCCCTCTATGGCTACACCTTC
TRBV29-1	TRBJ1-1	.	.	CSVPPLGGGTEAFF	TGCAGCGTTCCCCCTTTGGGGGGGGGTACTGAAGCTTTCTTT
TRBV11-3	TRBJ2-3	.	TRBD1	CASPNVTGQERGDTQYF	TGTGCCAGTCCGAATGTGACTGGACAGGAGAGAGGGGATACGCAGTATTTT
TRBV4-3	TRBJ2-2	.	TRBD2	CASSQGLAGTGELFF	TGCGCCAGCAGCCAGGGACTAGCGGGTACCGGGGAGCTGTTTTTT
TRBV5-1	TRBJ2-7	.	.	CARSLGGRSGVTEQYF	TGCGCCCGCAGCTTGGGGGGGAGGTCAGGGGTGACCGAGCAGTACTTC
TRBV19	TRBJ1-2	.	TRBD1	CASSSRTGNYGYTF	TGTGCCAGTAGTTCTCGGACAGGGAACTATGGCTACACCTTC
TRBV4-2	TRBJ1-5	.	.	CASSQDSGQPNQPQHF	TGTGCCAGCAGCCAAGATAGCGGACAGCCCAATCAGCCCCAGCATTTT
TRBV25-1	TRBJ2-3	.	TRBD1	CASSDLRQGRTDTQYF	TGTGCCAGCAGTGACCTCCGACAGGGGCGCACAGATACGCAGTATTTT
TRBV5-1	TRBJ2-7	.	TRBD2	CASSLAASGVEYEQYF	TGCGCCAGCAGCTTGGCGGCTAGCGGGGTGGAATACGAGCAGTACTTC
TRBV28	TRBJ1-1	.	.	CASSPWGGTEAFF	TGTGCCAGCAGTCCTTGGGGCGGCACTGAAGCTTTCTTT
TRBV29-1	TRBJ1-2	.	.	CSVDPYGTNLGYTF	TGCAGCGTTGACCCATACGGGACAAATCTTGGCTACACCTTC
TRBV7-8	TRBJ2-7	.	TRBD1	CASSLDRGPAYEQYF	TGTGCCAGCAGCTTAGACAGGGGACCGGCCTACGAGCAGTACTTC
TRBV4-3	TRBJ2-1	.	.	CASSQEEGYNEQFF	TGCGCCAGCAGCCAAGAAGAGGGATACAATGAGCAGTTCTTC
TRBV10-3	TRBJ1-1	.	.	CAISEPRGVASTEAFF	TGTGCCATCAGTGAGCCGAGAGGAGTGGCGAGCACTGAAGCTTTCTTT
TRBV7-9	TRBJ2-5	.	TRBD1	CASSRPQDRVQETQYF	TGTGCCAGCAGCCGCCCGCAAGACAGGGTACAAGAGACCCAGTACTTC
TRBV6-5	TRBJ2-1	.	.	CASTKSRPSNQQFF	TGTGCCAGCACAAAGTCCAGGCCCAGCAATCAGCAGTTCTTC
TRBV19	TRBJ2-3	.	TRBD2	CASSSRTSLPDTQYF	TGTGCCAGTAGTTCTAGGACTAGCTTGCCAGATACGCAGTATTTT
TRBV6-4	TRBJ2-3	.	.	CATLRGDDTQYF	TGTGCCACGCTGAGGGGCGACGATACGCAGTATTTT
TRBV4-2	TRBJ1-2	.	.	CASSQEVVGMAGYTF	TGTGCCAGCAGCCAAGAGGTTGTAGGGATGGCTGGCTACACCTTC
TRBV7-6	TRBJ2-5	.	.	CASSLGRASTETQYF	TGTGCCAGCAGCTTAGGCCGGGCCAGCACAGAGACCCAGTACTTC
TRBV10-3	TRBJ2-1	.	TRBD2	CAISERAGGSYNEQFF	TGTGCCATCAGTGAGCGGGCGGGGGGCTCCTACAATGAGCAGTTCTTC
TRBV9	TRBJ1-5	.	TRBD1	CASSESPGQLGHSNQPQHF	TGTGCCAGCAGCGAGAGCCCGGGACAGTTGGGACATAGCAATCAGCCCCAGCATTTT
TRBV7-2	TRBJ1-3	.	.	CASSFEGLTGNTIYF	TGTGCCAGCAGCTTCGAGGGTCTCACTGGAAACACCATATATTTT
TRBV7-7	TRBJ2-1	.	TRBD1	CASSLAPVGAGGSYNEQFF	TGTGCTAGCAGCTTAGCGCCCGTGGGGGCAGGGGGATCTTACAATGAGCAGTTCTTC
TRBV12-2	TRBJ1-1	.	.	CASRGTANFEAFF	TGTGCAAGTCGCGGGACAGCTAACTTTGAAGCTTTCTTT
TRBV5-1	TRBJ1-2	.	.	CASSLGWGYTF	TGCGCCAGCAGCTTGGGCTGGGGCTACACCTTC
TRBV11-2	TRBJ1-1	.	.	CASTLQAGMNTEAFF	TGTGCCAGCACTCTACAGGCAGGGATGAACACTGAAGCTTTCTTT
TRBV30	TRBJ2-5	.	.	CAWSVQDFYGTQYF	TGTGCCTGGAGTGTACAAGACTTCTACGGGACCCAGTACTTC
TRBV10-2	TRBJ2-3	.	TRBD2	CASSGIAGGSDTQYF	TGCGCCAGCAGTGGGATAGCGGGGGGTTCAGATACGCAGTATTTT
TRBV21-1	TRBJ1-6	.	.	CARLSRDGEGISPLHF	TGTGCCAGGTTATCTAGGGACGGGGAGGGGATATCACCCCTCCACTTT
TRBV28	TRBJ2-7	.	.	CASTLGYEQYF	TGTGCCAGCACCCTAGGCTACGAGCAGTACTTT
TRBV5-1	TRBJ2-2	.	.	CASSLDGGTNTRELFF	TGCGCCAGCAGCTTGGATGGGGGGACCAACACCAGGGAGCTGTTTTTT
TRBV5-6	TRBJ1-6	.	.	CASSRYRDNSPLHF	TGTGCCAGCAGCCGTTACAGGGATAATTCACCCCTCCACTTT
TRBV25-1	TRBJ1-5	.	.	CASSESGKPQHF	TGTGCCAGCAGTGAATCGGGGAAGCCCCAGCATTTT
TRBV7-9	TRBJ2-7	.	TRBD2	CASSLAGAYEQYF	TGTGCCAGCAGCCTAGCGGGGGCCTACGAGCAGTACTTC
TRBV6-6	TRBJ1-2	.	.	CAISGGGIDYGYTF	TGTGCCATCTCCGGCGGGGGCATCGACTATGGCTACACCTTC
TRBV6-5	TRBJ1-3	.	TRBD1	CASKRTGEGNTIYF	TGTGCCAGCAAAAGGACAGGGGAGGGAAACACCATATATTTT
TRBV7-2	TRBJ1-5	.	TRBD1	CASSLARTGSNQPQHF	TGTGCCAGCAGCTTAGCGCGGACAGGTAGCAATCAGCCCCAGCATTTT
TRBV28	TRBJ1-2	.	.	CASSLGLRGYTF	TGTGCCAGCAGCCTCGGTCTTCGTGGCTACACCTTC
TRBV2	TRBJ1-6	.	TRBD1	CASRATGVRNSPLHF	TGTGCCAGCAGAGCCACAGGGGTGCGTAATTCACCCCTCCACTTT
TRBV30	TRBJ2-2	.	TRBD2	CVGKRGGTGELFF	TGTGTAGGGAAGCGGGGGGGCACCGGGGAGCTGTTTTTT
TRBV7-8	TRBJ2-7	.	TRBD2	CASSPIAQRGTYEQYF	TGTGCCAGCAGCCCTATCGCCCAGCGGGGAACCTACGAGCAGTACTTC
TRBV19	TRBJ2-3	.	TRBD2	CASSIRLAGDHTQYF	TGTGCCAGTAGTATTCGGCTAGCGGGGGACCATACGCAGTATTTT